One T cell receptor beta chain is described in this entry. Its specificity is unknown. Assay: immunoSEQ multiplex PCR; the TCRdb copy retains only in-frame clones and omits some. The table lists about 40,000 clones, 88% of them singletons, with 7% to 9% in the top ten. Every one of the patients relapsed after autologous stem cell transplantation (brentuximab vedotin exposure was variable). The entry originates in a study of PD-1 blockade in classical Hodgkin lymphoma. Overall study context: Treatment was intravenous nivolumab, 3 mg/kg every 2 weeks, until progression. The study's findings and limits: Among the patients, those starting nivolumab under 1 year after ASCT were excluded. The drivers behind the repertoire differences, possibly disease activity or prior therapy, remain undefined.

The CDR3 is made up of 15 amino acids. V lost 2 bases and J 4 bases, leaving 12 bases between the germline ends. Germline CDR1 and CDR2: LGHNA and YNFKEQ. This specimen consisted of peripheral blood mononuclear cells (PBMCs), obtained before the second cycle of nivolumab. This clonotype was obtained from a human donor with classical Hodgkin lymphoma. This sequence joins TRBV4-2 and TRBJ2-1; D gene ambiguous. The CDR3 nucleotides read TGTGCCAGCAGCCAACGACCCCTGGTGTACAATGAGCAGTTCTTC. Encoded protein: CASSQRPLVYNEQFF.